This T cell receptor beta chain appears in the sequencing data of a study of control samples from healthy donors and cancer patients. The germline V gene encodes CDR1 LNHDA and CDR2 SQIVND (reference sequence). CDR3 length: 14 amino acids. The V gene end was trimmed by 7 bases and the J gene end by 5 bases; junction bases not matched to a gene: 7. TCRdb's copy holds only in-frame clones and misses some; the assay was immunoSEQ multiplex PCR. The sample lists roughly 74,000 clones; roughly 93% were seen once. The TCR sequence derives from a woman under 30 in good health. The chain recombines TRBV19 with TRBJ1-1, with 10 positions matching TRBD1. The sequenced sample was blood. The CDR3 DNA reads as TGTGCCAGTATCTGGGGACAGGGGACGACTGAAGCTTTCTTT. This sequence encodes CASIWGQGTTEAFF.